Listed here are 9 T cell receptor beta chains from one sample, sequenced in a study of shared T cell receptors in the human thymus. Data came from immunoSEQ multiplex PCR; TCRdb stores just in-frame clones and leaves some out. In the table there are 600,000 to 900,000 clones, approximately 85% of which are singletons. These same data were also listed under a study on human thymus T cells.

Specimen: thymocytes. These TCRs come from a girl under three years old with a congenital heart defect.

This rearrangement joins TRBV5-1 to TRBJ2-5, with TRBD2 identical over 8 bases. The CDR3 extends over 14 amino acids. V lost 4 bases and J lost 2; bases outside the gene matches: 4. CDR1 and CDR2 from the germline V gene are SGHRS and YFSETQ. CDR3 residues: CASSEPSGQETQYF. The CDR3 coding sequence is TGCGCCAGCAGCGAACCTAGCGGGCAAGAGACCCAGTACTTC.

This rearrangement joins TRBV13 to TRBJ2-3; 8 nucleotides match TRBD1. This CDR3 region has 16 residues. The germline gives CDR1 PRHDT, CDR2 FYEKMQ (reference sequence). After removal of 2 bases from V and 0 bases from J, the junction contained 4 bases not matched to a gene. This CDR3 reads CASSLRTGRSTDTQYF. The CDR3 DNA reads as TGTGCCAGCAGCTTACGGACAGGGCGTAGCACAGATACGCAGTATTTT. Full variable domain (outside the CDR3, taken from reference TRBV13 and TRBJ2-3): AAGVIQSPRHLIKEKRETATLKCYPIPRHDTVYWYQQGPGQDPQFLISFYEKMQSDKGSIPDRFSAQQFSDYHSELNMSSLELGDSALYFCASSLRTGRSTDTQYFGPGTRLTVL.

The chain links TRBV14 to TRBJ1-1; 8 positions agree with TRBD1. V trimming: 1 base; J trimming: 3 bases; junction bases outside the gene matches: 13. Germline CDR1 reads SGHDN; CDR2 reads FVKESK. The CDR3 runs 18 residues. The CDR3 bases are TGTGCCAGCAGCCAAGTACGCGGACGCAGGGGGCGTTACACTGAAGCTTTCTTT. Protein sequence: CASSQVRGRRGRYTEAFF.

In nucleotides, the CDR3 is TGTGCCAGCAGCTCCAACAGGGGAATCCACCTGCACTCTGGAAACACCATATATTTT. The encoded protein is CASSSNRGIHLHSGNTIYF. This rearrangement joins TRBV7-9 to TRBJ1-3; 7 nucleotides line up with TRBD1. This CDR3 region has 19 residues. The germline gives CDR1 SEHNR, CDR2 FQNEAQ (reference sequence). With V trimmed by 4 bases and J by 0 bases, 15 bases remained unmatched.

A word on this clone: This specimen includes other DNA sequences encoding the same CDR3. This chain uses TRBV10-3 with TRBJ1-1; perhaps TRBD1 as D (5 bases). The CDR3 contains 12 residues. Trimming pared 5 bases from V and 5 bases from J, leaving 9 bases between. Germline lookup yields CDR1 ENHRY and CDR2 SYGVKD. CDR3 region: CAISSGGTEAFF. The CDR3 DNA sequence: TGTGCCATCAGTTCGGGGGGAACTGAAGCTTTCTTT.

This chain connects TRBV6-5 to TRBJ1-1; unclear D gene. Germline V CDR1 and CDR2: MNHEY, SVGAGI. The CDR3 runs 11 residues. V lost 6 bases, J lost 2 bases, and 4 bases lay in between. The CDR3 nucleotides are TGTGCCAGCAGACAAAACACTGAAGCTTTCTTT. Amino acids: CASRQNTEAFF.

The CDR3 sequence: CASSDYPHRGHNQPQHF. CDR3 in DNA: TGTGCCAGCAGTGATTACCCTCACAGGGGGCACAATCAGCCCCAGCATTTT. This chain links TRBV6-1 with TRBJ1-5, with TRBD1 matching over 9 bases. J was trimmed by 3 bases and V by 3 bases; bases with no gene match: 9. CDR3 length: 17 amino acids. Looked up from germline, CDR1 is MNHNS and CDR2 is SASEGT.

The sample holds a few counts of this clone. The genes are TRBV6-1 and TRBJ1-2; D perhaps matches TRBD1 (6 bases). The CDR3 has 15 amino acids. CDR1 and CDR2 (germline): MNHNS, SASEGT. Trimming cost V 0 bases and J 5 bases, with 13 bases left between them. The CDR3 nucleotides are TGTGCCAGCAGTGAAGCGGAGGGGGAGGGATATGGCTACACCTTC. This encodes CASSEAEGEGYGYTF.

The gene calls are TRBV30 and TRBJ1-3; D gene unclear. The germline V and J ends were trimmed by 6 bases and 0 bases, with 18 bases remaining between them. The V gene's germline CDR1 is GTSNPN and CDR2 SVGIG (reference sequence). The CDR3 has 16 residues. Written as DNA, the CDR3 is TGTGCCTGCCCCCGGGTAGATAGGAGCTCTGGAAACACCATATATTTT. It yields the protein CACPRVDRSSGNTIYF. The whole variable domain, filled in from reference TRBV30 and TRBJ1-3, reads SQTIHQWPATLVQPVGSPLSLECTVEGTSNPNLYWYRQAAGRGLQLLFYSVGIGQISSEVPQNLSASRPQDRQFILSSKKLLLSDSGFYLCACPRVDRSSGNTIYFGEGSWLTVV.